This is a list of T cell receptor beta chains from one sample in a study of T cell responses to AZD1222 COVID-19 vaccine. Produced via immunoSEQ multiplex PCR; TCRdb's table is partial and in-frame only. The table has 150,000 to 160,000 clones, 90% seen once; the top ten hold approximately 1.5%. Sequenced material: peripheral blood, taken 28 days after the second AZD1222 dose. The receptors originated from an adult who received the AZD1222 COVID-19 vaccine. The CDR3 runs from the conserved cysteine through the conserved F or W. Fields, in order: D gene, J gene, clone size, V gene, CDR3 DNA, CDR3 protein. The D gene is left open where the match is weak. Size is stated for part of the rows, as once, few or many counts, or as a class when the clone is expanded.

TRBD2,TRBJ2-5,.,TRBV11-2,TGTGCCAGCAGCAAACGGACTGGACTAGCGGGGATAGAGACCCAGTACTTC,CASSKRTGLAGIETQYF
.,TRBJ1-2,.,TRBV5-1,TGCGCCAGCAGCCTGGAAGTCGGACAGCGAGTTGGTTATGGCTACACCTTC,CASSLEVGQRVGYGYTF
.,TRBJ1-3,.,TRBV9,TGTGCCAGCAGCGTAGGGGGTGCAGACTTCTCTGGAAACACCATATATTTT,CASSVGGADFSGNTIYF
TRBD1,TRBJ1-1,.,TRBV7-8,TGTGCCAGCAGCGACAGGGTGAACACTGAAGCTTTCTTT,CASSDRVNTEAFF
.,TRBJ1-3,.,TRBV2,TGTGCCAGCAGACCCGATAACGGCCCCAGGCGATATTTT,CASRPDNGPRRYF
TRBD2,TRBJ2-7,few,TRBV18,TGTGCCAGCTCACCACCGTTGCGGGAGGGCCAAGCGGGCTCCTACGAGCAGTACTTC,CASSPPLREGQAGSYEQYF
.,TRBJ2-7,.,TRBV5-4,TGTGCCAGCAGCTTTTCCCCAACCTACGAGCAGTACTTC,CASSFSPTYEQYF
.,TRBJ2-1,.,TRBV7-3,TGTGCCAGCAGCCCCGGAAGACTAGTGGATAGCAATGAGCAGTTCTTC,CASSPGRLVDSNEQFF
.,TRBJ2-1,.,TRBV5-1,TGCGCCAGCAGCTTAATGACGATAGCAAATGAGCAGTTCTTC,CASSLMTIANEQFF
.,TRBJ1-3,.,TRBV28,TGTGCCAGCTATTTGGGTTCTGGAAACACCATATATTTT,CASYLGSGNTIYF
.,TRBJ2-5,.,TRBV5-1,TGCGCCAGCAGCTTGGGGGTAGTGGAGACCCAGTACTTC,CASSLGVVETQYF
.,TRBJ1-1,.,TRBV2,TGTGCCAGCAGTGAATACGCAGGGAGGACTGAAGCTTTCTTT,CASSEYAGRTEAFF